The following is a TCR beta chain sequence with its context. Its target is not known. Researchers ran the PCR with 60 Vbeta and 13 Jbeta primers. Generated by immunoSEQ multiplex PCR, the TCRdb table keeps only in-frame clones and is missing some. This repertoire shows roughly 150,000 clones, nearly 85% found once; its top ten account for 3% to 3.5%. This sample was included in a study of cytomegalovirus exposure and HLA in healthy donors. Overall study results and limits: Later analysis suggested links between common viral pathogens and several top significant clusters. For most TCR beta V segments, an earlier analysis put the productive rate at about 87% or about 30% of the time.

Specimen: PBMCs. The sequence came from a male donor in good health and CMV-seronegative.

CDR3 sequence reads: CASSLISGTAKEAFF. The CDR3 DNA follows: TGTGCCAGCAGCTTAATCTCGGGAACAGCGAAAGAAGCTTTCTTT. V is TRBV13 and J is TRBJ1-1; D not certain. The CDR3 spans 15 residues. The V end was cut by 2 bases, the J end by 8 bases, with 18 bases between. Germline lookup yields CDR1 PRHDT and CDR2 FYEKMQ (reference sequence).